The 16 T cell receptor beta chains below all came from one sample that was sequenced in a study of type 1 regulatory T cells. Their antigens are not known. MiXCR was run by TCRdb on the reads, yielding one entry per CDR3 protein. The sample consists of 63,000 or so distinct CDR3 sequences, 45% to 50% of them appearing once. Input material: cultured non-Tr1 T cells, either the whole culture or a sorted T cell fraction (not recorded which). The receptor set was obtained from a human donor in good health.

In its sample, this clonotype was seen once. The gene calls are TRBV7-9 and TRBJ1-4; the D is unclear. This CDR3 has 13 amino acids. The germline gives CDR1 SEHNR, CDR2 FQNEAQ (reference sequence). The V end was cut by 0 bases, the J end by 8 bases, with 7 bases between. CDR3 amino acids: CASSLASREKLFF. The CDR3 region has the DNA TGTGCCAGCAGCTTAGCCTCTAGAGAAAAACTGTTTTTT.

The chain employs TRBV19 and TRBJ2-2, with 8 bases fitting TRBD2. Germline CDR1 reads LNHDA; CDR2 reads SQIVND (reference sequence). CDR3 length: 18 residues. The trim removed 2 bases at V and 0 bases at J, leaving 8 bases unmatched. The CDR3 coding sequence is TGTGCCAGTAGTATAACTGGTCTAGCGGGCCCGAACACCGGGGAGCTGTTTTTT. This encodes CASSITGLAGPNTGELFF.

V is TRBV7-2 and J is TRBJ2-7; D may be TRBD1 or TRBD2 (5 bases each). V was clipped by 3 bases and J by 2 bases, with 11 bases between them. The CDR3 extends over 14 amino acids. Germline assignment: CDR1 SGHTA and CDR2 FQGNSA. The CDR3: CASSFLPGPYEQYF. The CDR3 DNA is TGTGCCAGCAGCTTTCTCCCGGGACCCTACGAGCAGTACTTC. Full variable domain (outside the CDR3, taken from reference TRBV7-2 and TRBJ2-7): GAGVSQSPSNKVTEKGKDVELRCDPISGHTALYWYRQSLGQGLEFLIYFQGNSAPDKSGLPSDRFSAERTGGSVSTLTIQRTQQEDSAVYLCASSFLPGPYEQYFGPGTRLTVT.

The chain combines TRBV12-1 with TRBJ1-1. TRBV12-1 is tagged as a pseudogene. The CDR3 sequence is 18 residues long. In DNA form, the CDR3 reads TGTGCCAGCAGCTTTTCGACCGTTTCGCCGACTCAGAACACTGAAGCTTTCTTT. Translating gives CASSFSTVSPTQNTEAFF.

The chain carries TRBV3-1 and TRBJ2-3; D remains unclear. V dropped 3 bases and J dropped 2 bases, with 9 bases sitting between them. The CDR3 is 14 amino acids. CDR1 is LGHDT, CDR2 YNNKEL, per germline (reference sequence). The CDR3 protein is CASSQTRNTDTQYF. Written as DNA, the CDR3 is TGTGCCAGCAGCCAGACCAGAAACACAGATACGCAGTATTTT.

The chain joins TRBV7-2 to TRBJ2-1; D uncertain. Trimming pared 9 bases from V and 0 bases from J, leaving 12 bases between. Germline-derived CDR1 and CDR2 are SGHTA and FQGNSA. The CDR3 has 14 residues. The CDR3 sequence is CASSLRSSYNEQFF. In DNA, the CDR3 is TGTGCCAGTTCTCTGAGGAGCTCCTACAATGAGCAGTTCTTC.

The chain links TRBV10-3 to TRBJ1-1; D not resolved. Per the germline V gene, CDR1 is ENHRY and CDR2 is SYGVKD. Trimming removed 8 bases at V and 8 bases at J, with 15 bases between. CDR3 size: 12 residues. The CDR3 bases are TGTGCCATCTCCCGGGCTGGGCAGGAAGCTTTCTTT. Translated: CAISRAGQEAFF.

This clonotype occurred once. One end of the junction varies from germline; a read error may be responsible. V usage is TRBV20-1 and J usage is TRBJ1-2; 8 positions match TRBD1. Germline V gene data show CDR1 as DFQATT and CDR2 as SNEGSKA (reference sequence). CDR3 size: 15 residues. CDR3 protein: CSASEPGQANYSYTF. The CDR3 DNA reads TGCAGTGCTAGTGAGCCGGGACAGGCTAACTATAGCTACACCTTC.

Concerning this clonotype itself: This could be a read error, since a much larger clone is one nucleotide away. The chain uses TRBV6-1 and TRBJ1-5; 7 bases fit TRBD1. The CDR3 length is 14 residues. Germline V gives CDR1 MNHNS, CDR2 SASEGT. V lost 4 bases and J lost 6; bases outside the gene matches: 6. The CDR3 DNA reads TGTGCCAGCAGTGCAGGGGGTTATAGTCAGCCCCAGCATTTT. Its translation: CASSAGGYSQPQHF.

The rearrangement links TRBV5-1 to TRBJ2-3; 7 bases are shared with TRBD2. CDR3 length: 15 amino acids. V lost 4 bases and J lost 1; bases outside the gene matches: 6. The V gene's germline CDR1 is SGHRS and CDR2 YFSETQ. The CDR3 DNA reads as TGCGCCAGCAGCCCCTGGGAGGGACGCACAGATACGCAGTATTTT. This gives the protein CASSPWEGRTDTQYF.

The V call is TRBV6-5, the J call TRBJ1-2; D is uncertain. This CDR3 has 13 residues. The germline V gene has CDR1 MNHEY and CDR2 SVGAGI. Trimming took off 2 bases at V and 3 bases at J, with 7 bases between the two ends. The CDR3 reads CASSYREHYGYTF. The CDR3 bases are TGTGCCAGCAGTTACAGGGAGCACTATGGCTACACCTTC.

This rearrangement joins TRBV6-1 to TRBJ2-3; 9 bases match TRBD2. Germline CDR1 MNHNS, CDR2 SASEGT. This CDR3 spans 16 amino acids. The ends lost 3 bases at V and 1 base at J; junction bases unmatched: 5. The CDR3, as DNA: TGTGCCAGCAGTGATCGAATAGCGGGGGGCACAGATACGCAGTATTTT. It yields the protein CASSDRIAGGTDTQYF.

A few counts support this clonotype. V is TRBV7-2 and J is TRBJ1-2, with TRBD1 as a possible D gene (6 bases). The CDR3 extends over 13 amino acids. V lost 6 bases and J lost 6, with 14 bases in between. CDR1 and CDR2 (germline): SGHTA, FQGNSA. The CDR3 loop reads CASRPRGENGYTF. The CDR3, as DNA: TGTGCCAGCAGACCCAGGGGCGAGAATGGCTACACCTTC.

The gene calls are TRBV28 and TRBJ1-5, with D perhaps TRBD1 (5 bases). The CDR3 runs to 13 residues. CDR1 and CDR2 (germline): MDHEN, SYDVKM. The V end lost 6 bases, the J end lost 5 bases, and 11 bases lay between the germline ends. The CDR3 region is CASSAQGYQPQHF. In nucleotides, the CDR3 is TGTGCCAGCAGCGCCCAGGGATATCAGCCCCAGCATTTT.

The chain combines TRBV6-6 with TRBJ2-6, with D possibly being TRBD1 (5 bases). V lost 0 bases and J lost 1, with 7 bases in between. Germline assignment: CDR1 MNHNY and CDR2 SVGAGI (reference sequence). The CDR3 runs 16 residues. CDR3 amino acids: CASSYSGVSGANVLTF. The CDR3 DNA reads as TGTGCCAGCAGTTACTCAGGGGTTTCTGGGGCCAACGTCCTGACTTTC.

The V call is TRBV29-1, the J call TRBJ2-1; D ambiguous. Germline V CDR1 and CDR2: SQVTM, ANQGSEA. CDR3 size: 13 residues. With 0 bases removed from V and 6 bases from J, the gap between germline ends came to 9 bases. CDR3 loop: CSVEDPRANEQFF. The CDR3 nucleotides read TGCAGCGTTGAAGATCCCCGGGCCAATGAGCAGTTCTTC.